Below, 6 T cell receptor beta chains from the same sample are listed, as sequenced in a study of T cell responses to AZD1222 COVID-19 vaccine. Sequencing was performed with immunoSEQ multiplex PCR; in TCRdb, only in-frame clones are kept and a portion is missing. Here the sample spans 150,000 or so clones, just over 90% being singletons. The material was peripheral blood, obtained 28 days after the second AZD1222 dose. These receptors came from an adult who received the AZD1222 COVID-19 vaccine.

V is TRBV4-2 and J is TRBJ1-2; D might be TRBD1 (6 bases). V dropped 4 bases and J dropped 3 bases, with 18 bases sitting between them. The CDR3 length is 16 residues. CDR1 LGHNA and CDR2 YNFKEQ come from the germline V gene. The CDR3 loop reads CASSLREGGVDYGYTF. In nucleotides, the CDR3 is TGTGCCAGCAGCCTAAGGGAAGGGGGGGTGGACTATGGCTACACCTTC.

Only one count was recorded for this clone. The rearrangement links TRBV30 to TRBJ2-7; 10 positions match TRBD2. The CDR3 covers 14 residues. Germline-derived CDR1 and CDR2 are GTSNPN and SVGIG (reference sequence). J lost 3 bases, V lost 0 bases, and 2 bases had no gene match. The CDR3 sequence is CAWSVGLADYEQYF. CDR3 nucleotides: TGTGCCTGGAGTGTAGGACTAGCGGACTACGAGCAGTACTTC.

The chain combines TRBV11-2 with TRBJ2-7; D is perhaps TRBD1 (6 bases). Germline V gene data show CDR1 as SGHAT and CDR2 as FQNNGV. The V end was cut by 1 base, the J end by 1 base, with 11 bases between. The CDR3 runs to 15 residues. For the CDR3, the DNA is TGTGCCAGCAGCTTAGTCCCTACAGGGTCCTACGAGCAGTACTTC. Translation: CASSLVPTGSYEQYF.

This sequence joins TRBV6-1 and TRBJ1-3, with D hard to call. The CDR3 is 16 amino acids. Germline lookup yields CDR1 MNHNS and CDR2 SASEGT. V lost 4 bases, J lost 0 bases, and 13 bases lay in between. The CDR3 region is CASSVATDFSGNTIYF. CDR3 DNA sequence: TGTGCCAGCAGTGTCGCGACCGATTTCTCTGGAAACACCATATATTTT.

The chain uses TRBV29-1 and TRBJ2-7; D possibly corresponds to TRBD2 (6 bases). V was cut by 6 bases and J by 3 bases, with 12 bases left in between. In germline, CDR1 is SQVTM, CDR2 ANQGSEA. CDR3 size: 12 residues. The CDR3 protein is CSVEGLDYEQYF. CDR3 bases: TGCAGCGTGGAGGGGTTGGACTACGAGCAGTACTTC.

The V gene is TRBV5-6, the J gene TRBJ1-4; D not resolved. There are 14 residues in the CDR3. The germline CDR1 and CDR2 sequences are SGHDT and YYEEEE. V was trimmed by 0 bases and J by 7 bases, leaving 10 bases between them. The CDR3 coding sequence is TGTGCCAGCAGCTTGGACGGACCTCTTGAAAAACTGTTTTTT. Translated, it gives CASSLDGPLEKLFF.